A selection of T cell receptor beta chains follows, all from one sample in a study of T-cell reconstitution after alpha-beta-depleted transplantation in children. Via MiXCR, TCRdb re-called the PCR reads, giving one row per CDR3 protein. The sample holds around 450,000 distinct CDR3 sequences, about 16% seen once. The sequencing used PBMCs, mostly from graft donor cells, collected 360 days after TCRalphabeta/CD19-depleted stem cell transplant. The receptor set was obtained from a boy under two years old who had a stem cell transplant for Wiskott-Aldrich syndrome, so the T cells may come from the graft donor. CDR3s include the opening cysteine and the closing phenylalanine or tryptophan. Each record gives: CDR3 length, V gene, J gene, clone size, D gene, CDR3 DNA, CDR3 protein. D genes are given only for firm matches. The listing skips clone size in some rows; elsewhere it reads once, few, many or a size class.

>17|TRBV5-1|TRBJ2-3|many|-
TGCGCCAGCAGGGGGTGGGGTCTGGGCACTCGCACAGATACGCAGTATTTT
CASRGWGLGTRTDTQYF
>15|TRBV28|TRBJ2-3|-|-
TGTGCCAGCACCCTTAGGGGATTTGGCACAGATACGCAGTATTTT
CASTLRGFGTDTQYF
>14|TRBV12-3/TRBV12-4|TRBJ1-5|-|-
TGTGCCAGCAGTTTATGGCGGAGAAATCAGCCCCAGCATTTT
CASSLWRRNQPQHF
>16|TRBV20-1|TRBJ2-1|few|TRBD2
TGCAGTGCTGGACTAGCGGGAAGCAGGTCCTACAATGAGCAGTTCTTC
CSAGLAGSRSYNEQFF
>15|TRBV19|TRBJ2-1|-|-
TGTGCCAGTAGTATCTACAGGAGAGGCTACAATGAGCAGTTCTTC
CASSIYRRGYNEQFF
>16|TRBV2|TRBJ2-2|few|TRBD2
TGTGCCAGCAACCCTAGCGGGGGGCCCTCTGTCGGGGAGCTGTTTTTT
CASNPSGGPSVGELFF
>16|TRBV12-3/TRBV12-4|TRBJ2-2|few|-
TGTGCCAGCAGTTTAGGGGCATTCTTCAACACCGGGGAGCTGTTTTTT
CASSLGAFFNTGELFF
>12|TRBV7-9|TRBJ2-1|-|-
TGTGCCAGCAGCTTATGGAGTACGGGGCAGTTCTTC
CASSLWSTGQFF
>14|TRBV24-1|TRBJ2-2|-|-
TGTGCCACCTTACAAGGCAGAGGGACCGGGGAGCTGTTTTTT
CATLQGRGTGELFF
>14|TRBV28|TRBJ1-2|few|-
TGTGCCAGCAGTTTACCGGCAGGGTACTATGGCTACACCTTC
CASSLPAGYYGYTF